Below are 21 T cell receptor beta chains sequenced from a single sample in a study of T cells after yellow fever vaccination. TCRdb re-called the 5' RACE reads with MiXCR, one entry per CDR3 protein. This table has just over 250,000 distinct CDR3 sequences, around 4.9% appearing once. The sequencing here drew on CD4+ T cells sorted from PBMCs, taken on the day of the yellow fever booster vaccination. The receptors here all came from a man between 18 and 35 years old who received the YFV17D yellow fever vaccine.

This clonotype has more than one count but fewer than ten. The chain couples TRBV10-3 to TRBJ1-1; tentatively, D is TRBD1 (6 bases). V dropped 5 bases and J dropped 0 bases, with 22 bases sitting between them. The CDR3 extends over 18 amino acids. Germline-derived CDR1 and CDR2 are ENHRY and SYGVKD. The CDR3 bases are TGTGCCATCAGTCCCGCTGTCGGACAGACCCCAATGAACACTGAAGCTTTCTTT. It codes for CAISPAVGQTPMNTEAFF.

At least ten counts were recorded for this clonotype. This chain connects TRBV9 to TRBJ1-2; D not resolved. This CDR3 region has 13 residues. The germline gives CDR1 SGDLS, CDR2 YYNGEE. Trimming left V 4 bases short and J 1 base short, with 8 bases between. Written as DNA, the CDR3 is TGTGCCAGCAGCCCCCGGAGTAACTATGGCTACACCTTC. This gives the protein CASSPRSNYGYTF.

The table lists this clonotype with many counts. The rearrangement links TRBV29-1 to TRBJ2-1; 10 bases align to TRBD2. The junction had 6 bases not matched to a gene; V was cut back by 6 bases and J by 4 bases. Per germline, CDR1 SQVTM and CDR2 ANQGSEA. The CDR3 spans 14 residues. The CDR3 DNA sequence: TGCAGCGTCGATACTAGCGGGGTGTACAATGAGCAGTTCTTC. This encodes CSVDTSGVYNEQFF.

For this clonotype: A read error is possible here, since a much larger clone lies one base away. This chain uses TRBV7-2 with TRBJ2-5; possibly TRBD1 for D (6 bases). This CDR3 comprises 15 residues. In germline, CDR1 is SGHTA, CDR2 FQGNSA. Trimming cost V 1 base and J 4 bases, with 13 bases left between them. CDR3 nucleotides: TGTGCCAGCAGCTTAGATCGTAGCAGGGGAGAGACCCAGTACTTC. It yields the protein CASSLDRSRGETQYF.

There are many counts of this clonotype. V is TRBV5-1 and J is TRBJ1-1; D call uncertain. Per the germline V gene, CDR1 is SGHRS and CDR2 is YFSETQ. The CDR3 runs 13 residues. V lost 1 base to trimming and J lost 6 bases, with 10 bases between them. Here the CDR3 reads CASSLTGRAEAFF. Here the CDR3 DNA reads TGCGCCAGCAGCTTGACGGGGAGGGCTGAAGCTTTCTTT.

The chain carries TRBV5-6 and TRBJ1-5; D ambiguous. This CDR3 spans 13 amino acids. The germline CDR1 and CDR2 sequences are SGHDT and YYEEEE. The germline V and J ends were trimmed by 2 bases and 6 bases, with 9 bases remaining between them. The CDR3 protein is CASSFVGSQPQHF. The CDR3, as DNA: TGTGCCAGCAGCTTTGTGGGATCTCAGCCCCAGCATTTT.

The chain uses TRBV5-4 and TRBJ1-6, with TRBD1 matching 7 bases. Germline loops: CDR1 SGHNT, CDR2 YYREEE (reference sequence). The CDR3 spans 16 residues. The V segment lost 4 bases and the J segment 8 bases; nucleotides outside the gene matches: 12. The CDR3: CASSTTRGISDSPLHF. For the CDR3, the DNA is TGTGCCAGCAGCACGACCAGGGGGATAAGTGATTCACCCCTCCACTTT. The full variable domain, with the rest looked up from reference TRBV5-4 and TRBJ1-6, is ETGVTQSPTHLIKTRGQQVTLRCSSQSGHNTVSWYQQALGQGPQFIFQYYREEENGRGNFPPRFSGLQFPNYSSELNVNALELDDSALYLCASSTTRGISDSPLHFGNGTRLTVT.

J is TRBJ2-5 and V is TRBV6-1; D uncertain. The CDR3 contains 15 residues. V gave up 2 bases and J gave up 1 base, with 11 bases separating them. In germline, CDR1 is MNHNS, CDR2 SASEGT. DNA for the CDR3: TGTGCCAGCAGTGAACTTTTGGGCAGCCAAGAGACCCAGTACTTC. Residues: CASSELLGSQETQYF.

This clonotype was seen a handful of times. The V and J genes are TRBV5-1 and TRBJ1-1, with 9 bases that match TRBD1. Looked up from germline, CDR1 is SGHRS and CDR2 is YFSETQ. V dropped 6 bases and J dropped 3; count of bases not matched to a gene: 9. This CDR3 spans 15 amino acids. CDR3 DNA: TGCGCCAGCACGGGACAGGGTTTTCTAGACACTGAAGCTTTCTTT. It codes for CASTGQGFLDTEAFF.

The V gene is TRBV6-6, the J gene TRBJ1-5; no clear D. Trimming took 7 bases from V and 0 from J, leaving 10 bases between them. Looked up from germline, CDR1 is MNHNY and CDR2 is SVGAGI (reference sequence). This CDR3 comprises 14 residues. This CDR3 reads CASMGFYSNQPQHF. Written as DNA, the CDR3 is TGTGCCAGCATGGGCTTCTATAGCAATCAGCCCCAGCATTTT.

There are a few counts of this clonotype. The chain carries TRBV6-6 and TRBJ1-1; D remains ambiguous. Trimming removed 2 bases from V and 7 bases from J, with 11 bases in between. CDR1 MNHNY and CDR2 SVGAGI come from the germline V gene (reference sequence). CDR3 size: 13 residues. As DNA, the CDR3 is TGTGCCAGCAGTTACGATCCTGGAGGTGAAGCTTTCTTT. Its protein is CASSYDPGGEAFF.

In this sample, this clonotype turned up many times. An end of the junction differs from the germline gene, which may be a read error. The chain is built from TRBV6-6 and TRBJ2-2; no definite D call. CDR1 and CDR2 (germline): MNHNY, SVGAGI (reference sequence). The CDR3 is made up of 13 amino acids. The CDR3 here is CATSVGWHGELFF. DNA of the CDR3: TGTGCCACCAGTGTAGGGTGGCACGGGGAGCTGTTTTTT.

V usage is TRBV20-1 and J usage is TRBJ1-1; 9 nucleotides line up with TRBD1. Germline CDR1 is DFQATT and CDR2 is SNEGSKA (reference sequence). The CDR3 is 15 residues long. V gave up 0 bases and J gave up 4 bases; unmatched junction bases: 6. This CDR3 is CSARDPGTGITEAFF. Here the CDR3 DNA reads TGCAGTGCTAGAGATCCCGGGACAGGGATCACTGAAGCTTTCTTT.

This sequence joins TRBV7-6 and TRBJ1-6; weak D call: TRBD1 (5 bases). The CDR3 covers 19 residues. Germline assignment: CDR1 SGHVS and CDR2 FNYEAQ. V lost 5 bases, J lost 4 bases, and 24 bases lay in between. In DNA, the CDR3 is TGTGCCAGCAGCCTAAGGGAACAGGCTCTGTTCGGTTATAATTCACCCCTCCACTTT. It yields the protein CASSLREQALFGYNSPLHF. The full variable domain, completed using reference TRBV7-6 and TRBJ1-6, is GAGVSQSPRYKVTKRGQDVALRCDPISGHVSLYWYRQALGQGPEFLTYFNYEAQQDKSGLPNDRFSAERPEGSISTLTIQRTEQRDSAMYRCASSLREQALFGYNSPLHFGNGTRLTVT.

This rearrangement joins TRBV6-1 to TRBJ2-2; D may be TRBD2 (5 bases). The CDR3 runs 14 residues. Germline assignment: CDR1 MNHNS and CDR2 SASEGT. Trimming removed 8 bases from V and 2 bases from J, with 12 bases in between. In DNA form, the CDR3 reads TGTGCCAGCTCCCGCGGGCCTAACACCGGGGAGCTGTTTTTT. Protein sequence: CASSRGPNTGELFF.

This clonotype turned up a few times. V and J are TRBV7-9 and TRBJ2-3, with TRBD2 as a possible D gene (5 bases). Germline V gene lookup returns CDR1 SEHNR and CDR2 FQNEAQ (reference sequence). V was shortened by 2 bases and J by 10 bases, with 10 bases between the two germline ends. The CDR3 runs to 12 residues. In DNA, the CDR3 is TGTGCCAGCAGCTTAAACCGGGGTGCGCAGTATTTT. Translation: CASSLNRGAQYF.

The chain has TRBV6-5 and TRBJ2-5; D remains unclear. This CDR3 is 13 amino acids long. Germline CDR1 and CDR2: MNHEY and SVGAGI. V lost 6 bases and J lost 2, with 10 bases in between. The CDR3 DNA follows: TGTGCCAGCAGGCTACCTGGACAAGAGACCCAGTACTTC. Translating it yields CASRLPGQETQYF.

In this sample, this clonotype turned up a few times. The chain recombines TRBV12-3 or TRBV12-4 with TRBJ1-5; possibly TRBD1 for D (5 bases). V was shortened by 3 bases and J by 0 bases, with 9 bases between the two germline ends. This CDR3 region has 15 residues. As DNA, the CDR3 is TGTGCCAGCAGTTTCGCTACAGGTAGCAATCAGCCCCAGCATTTT. Protein product: CASSFATGSNQPQHF.

This clonotype was counted ten times or more. The CDR3 nucleotides read TGCGCCAGCAGCCGGTCTGCAGCGAACACCGGGGAGCTGTTTTTT. Translation gives CASSRSAANTGELFF. This sequence joins TRBV5-1 and TRBJ2-2; no clear D gene. Trimming left V 4 bases short and J 0 bases short, with 10 bases between. CDR1 is SGHRS, CDR2 YFSETQ, per germline. The CDR3 extends over 15 amino acids.

This clonotype was seen many times. This chain connects TRBV12-3 or TRBV12-4 to TRBJ1-1; D is possibly TRBD1 (6 bases). V was pared by 4 bases and J by 10 bases, with 19 bases between. The CDR3 runs to 14 residues. The CDR3 region is CASSYSGQRRRAFF. CDR3 DNA sequence: TGTGCCAGCAGTTACTCTGGACAGCGGAGGAGAGCTTTCTTT.

This clonotype has more than one count but fewer than ten. The chain uses TRBV27 and TRBJ2-3; TRBD2 matches 10 bases. The CDR3 contains 18 residues. J was trimmed by 5 bases and V by 1 base; bases with no gene match: 12. From germline, CDR1 is MNHEY and CDR2 SMNVEV (reference sequence). This chain's CDR3 is CASSLWVPAGGLKDTQYF. The CDR3 DNA follows: TGTGCCAGCAGTTTATGGGTCCCAGCGGGGGGGTTGAAAGATACGCAGTATTTT.